This T cell receptor (beta chain) was profiled in a study of blood T cell repertoires in COVID-19. Across the whole study: T cells, B-cell-depleted T cells, or PBMCs supplied cDNA or gDNA.

Trimming left V 0 bases short and J 6 bases short, with 9 bases between. CDR1 SGHKS and CDR2 YYEKEE come from the germline V gene (reference sequence). This CDR3 comprises 13 residues. This clone was found once. The assay was immunoSEQ multiplex PCR, and TCRdb's table has in-frame clones only and misses some. The sample yields about 290,000 clones, around 90% seen once. The age range of participants was about 18 to 95 years, with residence in some 25 US areas. Participants reported their clinical history, and cohort assignment relied on those reports. The rearrangement uses TRBV5-5 and TRBJ1-1; D is possibly TRBD1 (5 bases). What was sequenced was PBMCs or T cells enriched from blood (not recorded which). This TCR was sampled from a woman in her thirties or forties who had recovered from COVID-19. This CDR3 reads CASSLGTYPEAFF. Written as DNA, the CDR3 is TGTGCCAGCAGCTTGGGGACATATCCTGAAGCTTTCTTT.